The 30 T cell receptor beta chains in this list originate from one sample, sequenced in a study of T cell changes during pregnancy in multiple sclerosis. Measured with immunoSEQ multiplex PCR; TCRdb has only the in-frame clones, and not every one. Of tens of thousands of clones detected, 91% appear once; the ten largest clones hold roughly 0.7%. The material was peripheral blood, obtained in the third trimester of pregnancy. Receptors were obtained from a female donor in good health, enrolled as a control in a pregnancy study.

This sequence joins TRBV6-1 and TRBJ1-2; D may be TRBD1 (6 bases). CDR3 length: 15 amino acids. Germline loops: CDR1 MNHNS, CDR2 SASEGT. Trimming stripped 7 bases from V and 6 bases from J, with 21 bases between. The CDR3 spells CASTDQGPFGNGYTF. The CDR3, as DNA: TGTGCCAGCACCGATCAGGGGCCGTTTGGGAATGGCTACACCTTC.

V gene TRBV6-5 combines with J gene TRBJ1-1, with 9 bases identical to TRBD1. The CDR3 length is 14 residues. The V gene end was trimmed by 5 bases and the J gene end by 0 bases; junction bases not matched to a gene: 1. From germline, CDR1 is MNHEY and CDR2 SVGAGI. The CDR3 reads CASSRQGVNTEAFF. CDR3 bases: TGTGCCAGCAGTAGACAGGGGGTGAACACTGAAGCTTTCTTT.

CDR3 coding DNA: TGTGCCAGCAGCTTGGGGCCCCCTGCTTCACCCCTCCACTTT. Protein sequence: CASSLGPPASPLHF. V gene TRBV5-6 combines with J gene TRBJ1-6; D is unresolved. The germline V gene encodes CDR1 SGHDT and CDR2 YYEEEE. This CDR3 region has 14 residues. The V end lost 0 bases, the J end lost 9 bases, and 10 bases lay between the germline ends. The full variable domain, with the rest looked up from reference TRBV5-6 and TRBJ1-6, is DAGVTQSPTHLIKTRGQQVTLRCSPKSGHDTVSWYQQALGQGPQFIFQYYEEEERQRGNFPDRFSGHQFPNYSSELNVNALLLGDSALYLCASSLGPPASPLHFGNGTRLTVT.

The chain is built from TRBV7-2 and TRBJ2-3; 11 bases agree with TRBD1. V lost 3 bases to trimming and J lost 5 bases; unmatched junction nucleotides: 13. Germline assignment: CDR1 SGHTA and CDR2 FQGNSA. The CDR3 totals 18 residues. CDR3 in DNA: TGTGCCAGCAGCTTCGAACTACCAGGACAGGGGGCCAAAGATACGCAGTATTTT. Protein sequence: CASSFELPGQGAKDTQYF.

The rearrangement links TRBV7-9 to TRBJ2-2; D perhaps matches TRBD1 (6 bases). From germline, CDR1 is SEHNR and CDR2 FQNEAQ (reference sequence). V dropped 4 bases and J dropped 10 bases, with 25 bases sitting between them. The CDR3 runs to 17 residues. CDR3 sequence (DNA): TGTGCCAGCAGCTCCCTCCCTCACAGGGTTTTTCATCCGGAGCTGTTTTTT. Its protein product is CASSSLPHRVFHPELFF.

The chain has TRBV19 and TRBJ1-4; a possible D gene is TRBD1 (5 bases). This CDR3 contains 15 residues. From germline, CDR1 is LNHDA and CDR2 SQIVND (reference sequence). V lost 5 bases and J lost 1, with 11 bases in between. The CDR3 is CASSLSGKTNEKLFF. The CDR3 DNA is TGTGCCAGTAGTTTGTCAGGGAAAACTAATGAAAAACTGTTTTTT.

The chain carries TRBV5-1 and TRBJ2-5; TRBD1 aligns across 8 bases. In germline, CDR1 is SGHRS, CDR2 YFSETQ. Germline trimming cut 0 bases from V and 3 bases from J; bases unmatched to any gene: 10. The CDR3 sequence is 17 residues long. This CDR3 reads CASSLARDSGGKETQYF. In DNA form, the CDR3 reads TGCGCCAGCAGCTTGGCGAGGGATTCAGGGGGCAAAGAGACCCAGTACTTC.

For the CDR3, the DNA is TGTGCCAGCAGTTACCGGGACAGCGATTACAATGAGCAGTTCTTC. It codes for CASSYRDSDYNEQFF. This chain links TRBV6-5 with TRBJ2-1; 7 nucleotides align to TRBD1. The V gene end was trimmed by 2 bases and the J gene end by 4 bases; junction bases not matched to a gene: 5. The V gene's germline CDR1 is MNHEY and CDR2 SVGAGI. The CDR3 length is 15 residues.

This chain joins TRBV11-2 and TRBJ2-5; 8 bases align to TRBD1. The V gene end was trimmed by 4 bases and the J gene end by 7 bases; junction bases not matched to a gene: 8. CDR3 length equals 14 residues. Germline V CDR1 and CDR2: SGHAT, FQNNGV. The CDR3 DNA sequence: TGTGCCAGCAGCTCTCGAGTAGGGACAGGGACCCAGTACTTC. Translating gives CASSSRVGTGTQYF.

This rearrangement joins TRBV11-3 to TRBJ1-2, with D possibly TRBD1 on 6 matching bases. Germline assignment: CDR1 SGHNT and CDR2 YENEEA. The germline V and J ends were trimmed by 6 bases and 8 bases, with 19 bases remaining between them. The CDR3 extends over 14 amino acids. This CDR3 reads CASRRPEAQGGYTF. In nucleotides, the CDR3 is TGTGCCAGCAGAAGACCGGAGGCCCAGGGGGGCTACACCTTC.

This clone has just one count. The chain carries TRBV11-2 and TRBJ1-4; D unresolved. With 1 base removed from V and 8 bases from J, the gap between germline ends came to 14 bases. The CDR3 runs to 15 residues. Per germline, CDR1 SGHAT and CDR2 FQNNGV. The CDR3, as DNA: TGTGCCAGCAGCTTAGTGGGCCAACCGAGAGAAAAACTGTTTTTT. It yields the protein CASSLVGQPREKLFF.

This rearrangement joins TRBV7-8 to TRBJ1-2; tentatively, D is TRBD1 (6 bases). The CDR3 has 13 residues. V lost 3 bases and J lost 6, with 11 bases in between. CDR1 and CDR2 from the germline V gene are SGHVS and FQNEAQ. CDR3 nucleotides: TGTGCCAGCAGCTTTCGGGGGGCGGATGGCTACACCTTC. Protein: CASSFRGADGYTF.

This clone came up once. The rearrangement uses TRBV7-2 and TRBJ1-2, with 8 bases identical to TRBD1. This CDR3 spans 13 amino acids. V lost 4 bases and J lost 6; bases outside the gene matches: 4. Germline CDR1 SGHTA, CDR2 FQGNSA. This CDR3 is CASSSWTGNGYTF. The CDR3 DNA reads as TGTGCCAGCAGCTCCTGGACAGGGAATGGCTACACCTTC. Full variable domain (remainder filled in from reference TRBV7-2 and TRBJ1-2): GAGVSQSPSNKVTEKGKDVELRCDPISGHTALYWYRQSLGQGLEFLIYFQGNSAPDKSGLPSDRFSAERTGGSVSTLTIQRTQQEDSAVYLCASSSWTGNGYTFGSGTRLTVV.

The CDR3 nucleotides are TGTGCCAGCAGCGATTATACAGGCGAAAAACTGTTTTTT. It translates to CASSDYTGEKLFF. The chain links TRBV9 to TRBJ1-4, with D possibly TRBD1 on 5 matching bases. This CDR3 has 13 residues. CDR1 is SGDLS and CDR2 is YYNGEE in the germline V gene. Trimming pared 3 bases from V and 8 bases from J, leaving 11 bases between.

This chain's CDR3 is CAISEAGLAGETQYF. DNA of the CDR3: TGTGCCATCAGTGAGGCGGGACTAGCAGGAGAGACCCAGTACTTC. This chain links TRBV10-3 with TRBJ2-5; TRBD2 matches at 9 bases. The CDR3 runs 15 residues. The ends lost 2 bases at V and 4 bases at J; junction bases unmatched: 5. Per germline, CDR1 ENHRY and CDR2 SYGVKD.

This clone was counted once. An end of the junction differs from the germline gene, which may be a read error. CDR3 residues: CASSLVGTDLHVF. The CDR3 nucleotides read TGTGCCAGCAGCTTAGTCGGGACAGATCTCCACGTCTTC. The chain carries TRBV7-2 and TRBJ1-2; 7 nucleotides match TRBD1. The CDR3 sequence is 13 residues long. Germline V gives CDR1 SGHTA, CDR2 FQGNSA.

As regards this clone: An end of the junction does not agree with germline; a read error may underlie this. The V and J genes are TRBV7-8 and TRBJ1-1, with D perhaps TRBD1 (6 bases). The CDR3 sequence is 15 residues long. Germline V lookup: CDR1 SGHVS, CDR2 FQNEAQ. CDR3 nucleotide sequence: TGTGCCAGCAGACTAACAGGGTGGCTGAAGACTGAAGCTTTCTTT. Translating gives CASRLTGWLKTEAFF.

The CDR3 DNA reads TGTGCCTGGAGTCTAGCGGGAGATTACAATGAGCAGTTCTTC. This gives the protein CAWSLAGDYNEQFF. The V gene is TRBV30, the J gene TRBJ2-1; 10 nucleotides agree with TRBD2. The CDR3 is 14 amino acids. Germline CDR1 is GTSNPN and CDR2 is SVGIG (reference sequence). V lost 2 bases and J lost 4; bases outside the gene matches: 2.

This chain links TRBV18 with TRBJ2-7, with 7 bases identical to TRBD2. CDR1 and CDR2 from the germline V gene are KGHSH and LQKENI. The CDR3 totals 15 residues. V trimming: 0 bases; J trimming: 3 bases; junction bases outside the gene matches: 5. CDR3 residues: CASSPPSGRSYEQYF. CDR3 coding DNA: TGTGCCAGCTCACCACCGTCCGGGAGGAGCTACGAGCAGTACTTC.

The V gene is TRBV7-2, the J gene TRBJ2-7; 7 positions agree with TRBD1. The CDR3 loop spans 15 amino acids. The germline V gene has CDR1 SGHTA and CDR2 FQGNSA. J was trimmed by 2 bases and V by 4 bases; bases with no gene match: 8. The CDR3 coding sequence is TGTGCCAGCAGCTCGCCCAGGGGGAGTGCCTACGAGCAGTACTTC. This codes for CASSSPRGSAYEQYF.

This clone has only one observation. Here the CDR3 DNA reads TGCGCCAGCAGCTTAGGACTCTCGAACTATGGCTACACCTTC. Protein product: CASSLGLSNYGYTF. The gene calls are TRBV5-1 and TRBJ1-2; D remains unclear. In germline, CDR1 is SGHRS, CDR2 YFSETQ. The ends were cut back, 2 bases at V and 2 bases at J, with 10 bases in the middle. The length of the CDR3 is 14 residues.

The chain has TRBV2 and TRBJ1-1, with 7 bases lining up with TRBD1. V trimming: 4 bases; J trimming: 0 bases; junction bases outside the gene matches: 2. The CDR3 has 14 amino acids. Germline lookup yields CDR1 SNHLY and CDR2 FYNNEI. The CDR3 nucleotides are TGTGCCAGCAGTGGGGACAGCATGAACACTGAAGCTTTCTTT. Translated, it gives CASSGDSMNTEAFF.

The V gene is TRBV18, the J gene TRBJ1-6; 7 bases are a match to TRBD1. Germline-derived CDR1 and CDR2 are KGHSH and LQKENI. The CDR3 contains 15 residues. Trimming at V came to 2 bases and at J to 9 bases, leaving 7 bases not matched to a gene. Here the CDR3 DNA reads TGTGCCAGCTCACCATGGGACAGTAGGGGTTCACCCCTCCACTTT. It translates to CASSPWDSRGSPLHF.

The CDR3 region is CASSLGRGFEQYF. Here the CDR3 DNA reads TGTGCCAGCAGCTTAGGACGGGGGTTTGAGCAGTACTTC. The V call is TRBV11-2, the J call TRBJ2-7; tentative D call: TRBD2 (6 bases). Looked up from germline, CDR1 is SGHAT and CDR2 is FQNNGV. Between the trimmed V and J ends, which lost 1 base and 7 bases, there was a span of 11 bases. The CDR3 covers 13 residues.

The genes are TRBV5-6 and TRBJ1-6; 11 bases map to TRBD1. The V and J ends lost 4 bases and 8 bases, in that order; junction bases with no gene match: 14. The CDR3 loop spans 18 amino acids. CDR1 is SGHDT, CDR2 YYEEEE, per germline. In DNA form, the CDR3 reads TGTGCCAGCAGCCGGCCATTGGTTTTGGGACAGGGGGATTCACCCCTCCACTTT. Its protein is CASSRPLVLGQGDSPLHF.

This clone was found once. The V call is TRBV7-9, the J call TRBJ1-1; the D is unclear. Trimming left V 0 bases short and J 1 base short, with 6 bases between. Germline CDR1 and CDR2: SEHNR and FQNEAQ (reference sequence). This CDR3 contains 14 residues. CDR3 residues: CASSLAARNTEAFF. CDR3 DNA sequence: TGTGCCAGCAGCTTAGCGGCACGGAACACTGAAGCTTTCTTT. The whole variable domain, remainder taken from reference TRBV7-9 and TRBJ1-1, is DTGVSQNPRHKITKRGQNVTFRCDPISEHNRLYWYRQTLGQGPEFLTYFQNEAQLEKSRLLSDRFSAERPKGSFSTLEIQRTEQGDSAMYLCASSLAARNTEAFFGQGTRLTVV.

This chain uses TRBV28 with TRBJ1-2; no clear D. The CDR3 sequence is 13 residues long. Trimming removed 5 bases at V and 6 bases at J, with 13 bases between. The germline gives CDR1 MDHEN, CDR2 SYDVKM. CDR3 nucleotides: TGTGCCAGCAGTAACCGGGAGGGTCATGGCTACACCTTC. Protein product: CASSNREGHGYTF.

This sequence joins TRBV19 and TRBJ2-1; 7 nucleotides align to TRBD2. Trimming at V came to 5 bases and at J to 7 bases, leaving 11 bases not matched to a gene. Per the germline V gene, CDR1 is LNHDA and CDR2 is SQIVND (reference sequence). There are 15 residues in the CDR3. The CDR3 nucleotides read TGTGCCAGTAGTTGGAGTAGCGGGCCCAAGAATGAGCAGTTCTTC. Translation gives CASSWSSGPKNEQFF.

J is TRBJ2-1 and V is TRBV4-1; D is ambiguous. CDR1 is MGHRA and CDR2 is YSYEKL in the germline V gene. This CDR3 is built from 16 residues. V lost 0 bases, J lost 4 bases, and 13 bases lay in between. The DNA of the CDR3 is TGCGCCAGCAGCCAAGATCCGGCGGCTCCTTACAATGAGCAGTTCTTC. The encoded protein is CASSQDPAAPYNEQFF.

The chain employs TRBV4-2 and TRBJ2-7; 10 bases are a match to TRBD2. The junction had 0 bases not matched to a gene; V was cut back by 1 base and J by 0 bases. Germline assignment: CDR1 LGHNA and CDR2 YNFKEQ. This CDR3 comprises 15 residues. This chain's CDR3 is CASSQGLAGSYEQYF. DNA of the CDR3: TGTGCCAGCAGCCAAGGACTAGCGGGCTCCTACGAGCAGTACTTC.